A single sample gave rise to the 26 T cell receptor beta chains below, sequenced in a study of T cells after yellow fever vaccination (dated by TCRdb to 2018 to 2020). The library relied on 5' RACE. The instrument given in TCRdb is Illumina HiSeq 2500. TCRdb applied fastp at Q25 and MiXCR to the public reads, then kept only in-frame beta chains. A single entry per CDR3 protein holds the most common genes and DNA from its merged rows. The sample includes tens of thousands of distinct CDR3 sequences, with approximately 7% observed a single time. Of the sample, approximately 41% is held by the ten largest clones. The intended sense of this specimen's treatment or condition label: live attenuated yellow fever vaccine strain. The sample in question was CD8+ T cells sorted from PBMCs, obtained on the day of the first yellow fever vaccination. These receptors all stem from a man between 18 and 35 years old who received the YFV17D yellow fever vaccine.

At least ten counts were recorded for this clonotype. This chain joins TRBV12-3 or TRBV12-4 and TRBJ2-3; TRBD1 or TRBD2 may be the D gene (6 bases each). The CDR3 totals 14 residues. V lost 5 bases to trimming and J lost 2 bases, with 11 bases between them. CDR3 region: CASSGGLLTDTQYF. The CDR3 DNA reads TGTGCCAGCAGTGGGGGGCTCCTCACAGATACGCAGTATTTT.

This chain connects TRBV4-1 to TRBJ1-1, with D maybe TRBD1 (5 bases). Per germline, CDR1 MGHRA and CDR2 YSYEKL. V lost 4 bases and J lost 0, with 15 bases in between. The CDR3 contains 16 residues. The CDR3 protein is CASSRGGPNMNTEAFF. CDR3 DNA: TGCGCCAGCAGCCGGGGGGGACCTAACATGAACACTGAAGCTTTCTTT.

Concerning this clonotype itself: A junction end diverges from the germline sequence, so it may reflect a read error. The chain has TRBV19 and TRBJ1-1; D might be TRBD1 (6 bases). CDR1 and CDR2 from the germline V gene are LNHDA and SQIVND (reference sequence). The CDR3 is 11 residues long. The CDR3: CASSIAAGQIF. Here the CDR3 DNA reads TGTGCCAGTAGTATAGCGGCGGGACAAATCTTT.

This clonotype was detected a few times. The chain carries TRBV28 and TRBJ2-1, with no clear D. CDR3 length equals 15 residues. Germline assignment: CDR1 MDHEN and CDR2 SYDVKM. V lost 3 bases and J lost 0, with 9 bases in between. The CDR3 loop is CASSLLWRSYNEQFF. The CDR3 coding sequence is TGTGCCAGCAGTTTGTTATGGCGCTCCTACAATGAGCAGTTCTTC.

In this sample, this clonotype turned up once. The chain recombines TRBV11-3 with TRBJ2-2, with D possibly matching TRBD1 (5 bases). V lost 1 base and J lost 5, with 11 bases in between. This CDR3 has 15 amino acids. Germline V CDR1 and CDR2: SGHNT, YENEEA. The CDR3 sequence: CASSLARAGTGELFF. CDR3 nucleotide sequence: TGTGCCAGCAGCTTAGCCCGGGCAGGGACCGGGGAGCTGTTTTTT.

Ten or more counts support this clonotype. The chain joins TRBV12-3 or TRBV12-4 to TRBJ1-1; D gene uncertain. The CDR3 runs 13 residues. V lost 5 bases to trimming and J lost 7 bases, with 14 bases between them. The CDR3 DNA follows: TGTGCCAGCAGTGCCGACGGGCTGTTTGAAGCTTTCTTT. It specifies CASSADGLFEAFF.

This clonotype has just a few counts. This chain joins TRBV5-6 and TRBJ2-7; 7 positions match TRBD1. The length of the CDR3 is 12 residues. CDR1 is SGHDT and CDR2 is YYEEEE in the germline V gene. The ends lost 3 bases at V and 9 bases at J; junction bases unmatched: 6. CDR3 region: CASSWGQSGQYF. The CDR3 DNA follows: TGTGCCAGCAGCTGGGGACAGTCGGGGCAGTACTTC. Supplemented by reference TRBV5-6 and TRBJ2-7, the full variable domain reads DAGVTQSPTHLIKTRGQQVTLRCSPKSGHDTVSWYQQALGQGPQFIFQYYEEEERQRGNFPDRFSGHQFPNYSSELNVNALLLGDSALYLCASSWGQSGQYFGPGTRLTVT.

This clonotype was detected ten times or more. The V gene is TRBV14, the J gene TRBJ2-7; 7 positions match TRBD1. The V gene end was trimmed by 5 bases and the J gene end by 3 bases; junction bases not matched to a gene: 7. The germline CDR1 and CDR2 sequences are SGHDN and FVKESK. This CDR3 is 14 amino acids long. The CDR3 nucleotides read TGTGCCAGCAGCACGACAGGGCTACACTACGAGCAGTACTTC. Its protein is CASSTTGLHYEQYF.

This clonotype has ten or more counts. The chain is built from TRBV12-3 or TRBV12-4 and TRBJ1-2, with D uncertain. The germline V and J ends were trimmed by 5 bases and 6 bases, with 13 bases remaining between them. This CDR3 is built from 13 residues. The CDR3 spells CASSPRVADGYTF. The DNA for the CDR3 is TGTGCCAGCAGTCCTCGGGTGGCCGATGGCTACACCTTC.

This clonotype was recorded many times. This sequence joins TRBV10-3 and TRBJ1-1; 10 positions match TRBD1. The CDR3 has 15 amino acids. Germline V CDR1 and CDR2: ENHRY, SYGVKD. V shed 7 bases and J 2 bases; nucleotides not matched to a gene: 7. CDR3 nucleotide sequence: TGTGCCATCACTCCCGGGACAGGGGTTAACACTGAAGCTTTCTTT. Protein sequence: CAITPGTGVNTEAFF.

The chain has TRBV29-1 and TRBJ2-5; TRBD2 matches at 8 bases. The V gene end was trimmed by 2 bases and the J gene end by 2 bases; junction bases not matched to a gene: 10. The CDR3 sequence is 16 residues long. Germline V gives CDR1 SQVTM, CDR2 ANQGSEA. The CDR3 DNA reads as TGCAGCGTTGAACCAGGACGCGGGGGGCCTCAAGAGACCCAGTACTTC. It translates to CSVEPGRGGPQETQYF.

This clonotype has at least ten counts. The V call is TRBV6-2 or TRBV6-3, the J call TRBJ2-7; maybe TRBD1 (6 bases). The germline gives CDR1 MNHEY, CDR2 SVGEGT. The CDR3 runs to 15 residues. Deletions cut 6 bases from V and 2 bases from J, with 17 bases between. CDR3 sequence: CASRRGQDRTYEQYV. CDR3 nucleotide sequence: TGTGCCAGCAGAAGGGGACAAGATCGAACCTACGAGCAGTACGTC.

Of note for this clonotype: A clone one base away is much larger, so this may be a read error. Here the CDR3 DNA reads TGTACCAGCAGTGAAATTTACAATGAGCAGTTCTTC. It specifies CTSSEIYNEQFF. The chain is built from TRBV6-1 and TRBJ2-1; D ambiguous. Germline V CDR1 and CDR2: MNHNS, SASEGT. The CDR3 totals 12 residues.

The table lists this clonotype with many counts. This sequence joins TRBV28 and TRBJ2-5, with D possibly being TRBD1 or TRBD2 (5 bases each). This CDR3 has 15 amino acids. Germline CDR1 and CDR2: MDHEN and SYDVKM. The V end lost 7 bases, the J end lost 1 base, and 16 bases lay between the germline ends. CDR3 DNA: TGTGCCAGCACTCCAAGAGGGGATCCCCAAGAGACCCAGTACTTC. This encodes CASTPRGDPQETQYF.

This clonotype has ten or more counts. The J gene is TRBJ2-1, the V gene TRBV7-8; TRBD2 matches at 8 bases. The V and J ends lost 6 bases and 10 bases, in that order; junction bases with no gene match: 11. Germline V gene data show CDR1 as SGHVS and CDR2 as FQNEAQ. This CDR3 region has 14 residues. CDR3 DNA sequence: TGTGCCAGCAGAGAGATAGCGGGGCTAGGCGAGCAGTTCTTC. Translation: CASREIAGLGEQFF.

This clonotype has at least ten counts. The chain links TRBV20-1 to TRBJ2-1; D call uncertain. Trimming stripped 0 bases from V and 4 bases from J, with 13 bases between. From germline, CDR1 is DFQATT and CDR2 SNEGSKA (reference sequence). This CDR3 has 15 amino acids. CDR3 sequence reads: CSARDSLIIYNEQFF. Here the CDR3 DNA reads TGCAGTGCTAGAGATTCACTAATCATTTACAATGAGCAGTTCTTC.

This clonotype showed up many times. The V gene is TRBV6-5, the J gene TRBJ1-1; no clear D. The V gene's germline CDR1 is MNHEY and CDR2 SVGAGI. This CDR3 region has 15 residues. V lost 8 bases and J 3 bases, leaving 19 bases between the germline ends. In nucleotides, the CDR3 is TGTGCCAGCTATTACTCCATGACGGGCGACACTGAAGCTTTCTTT. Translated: CASYYSMTGDTEAFF.

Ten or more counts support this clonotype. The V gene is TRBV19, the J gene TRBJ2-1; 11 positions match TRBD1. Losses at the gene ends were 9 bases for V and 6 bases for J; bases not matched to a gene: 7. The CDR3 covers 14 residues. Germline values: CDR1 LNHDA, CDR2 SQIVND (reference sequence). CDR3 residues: CARQGTGGLNEQFF. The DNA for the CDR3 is TGTGCCAGACAAGGGACAGGGGGGCTCAATGAGCAGTTCTTC.

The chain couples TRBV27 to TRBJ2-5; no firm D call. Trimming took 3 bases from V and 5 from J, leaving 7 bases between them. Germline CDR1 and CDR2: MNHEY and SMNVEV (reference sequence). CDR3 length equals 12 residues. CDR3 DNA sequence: TGTGCCAGCAGTTTTTTCGGGGAGACCCAGTACTTC. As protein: CASSFFGETQYF.

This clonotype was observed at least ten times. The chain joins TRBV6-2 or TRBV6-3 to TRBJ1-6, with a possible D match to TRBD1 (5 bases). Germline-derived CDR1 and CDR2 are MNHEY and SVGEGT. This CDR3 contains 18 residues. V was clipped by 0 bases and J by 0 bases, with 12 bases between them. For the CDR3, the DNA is TGTGCCAGCAGTTACTCGAGCGTGGGACTCTCCTATAATTCACCCCTCCACTTT. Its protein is CASSYSSVGLSYNSPLHF.

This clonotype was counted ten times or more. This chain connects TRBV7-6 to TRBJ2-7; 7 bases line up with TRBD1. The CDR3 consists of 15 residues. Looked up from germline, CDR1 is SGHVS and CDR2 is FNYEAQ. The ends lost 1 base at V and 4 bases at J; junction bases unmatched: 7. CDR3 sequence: CASSLEQGVRYEQYF. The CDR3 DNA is TGTGCCAGCAGCTTAGAGCAGGGGGTGAGGTACGAGCAGTACTTC.

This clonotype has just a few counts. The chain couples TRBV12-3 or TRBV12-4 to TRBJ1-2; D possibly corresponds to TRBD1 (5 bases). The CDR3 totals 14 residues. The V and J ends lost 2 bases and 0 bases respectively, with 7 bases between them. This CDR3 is CASSLTGPNYGYTF. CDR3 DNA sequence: TGTGCCAGCAGTTTAACGGGGCCTAACTATGGCTACACCTTC.

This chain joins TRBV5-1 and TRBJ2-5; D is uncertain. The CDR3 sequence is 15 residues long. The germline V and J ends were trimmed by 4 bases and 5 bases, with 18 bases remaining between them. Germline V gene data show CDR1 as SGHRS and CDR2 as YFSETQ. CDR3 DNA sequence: TGCGCCAGCAGCCCCCGTTTCCCAGGCTGGGAGACCCAGTACTTC. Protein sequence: CASSPRFPGWETQYF.

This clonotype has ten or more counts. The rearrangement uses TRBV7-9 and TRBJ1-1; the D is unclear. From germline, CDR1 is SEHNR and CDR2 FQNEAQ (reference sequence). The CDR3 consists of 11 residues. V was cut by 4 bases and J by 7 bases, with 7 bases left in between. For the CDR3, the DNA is TGTGCCAGCAGCTACGGGTATGAAGCTTTCTTT. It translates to CASSYGYEAFF. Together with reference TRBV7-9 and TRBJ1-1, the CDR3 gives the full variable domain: DTGVSQNPRHKITKRGQNVTFRCDPISEHNRLYWYRQTLGQGPEFLTYFQNEAQLEKSRLLSDRFSAERPKGSFSTLEIQRTEQGDSAMYLCASSYGYEAFFGQGTRLTVV.

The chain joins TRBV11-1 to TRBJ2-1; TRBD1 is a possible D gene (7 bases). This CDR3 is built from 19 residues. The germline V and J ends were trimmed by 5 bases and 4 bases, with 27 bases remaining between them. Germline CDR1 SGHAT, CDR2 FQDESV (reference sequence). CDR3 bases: TGTGCCAGCAGCGCACGCCCCACAGGGGAGGTCCTCCATTACAATGAGCAGTTCTTC. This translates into CASSARPTGEVLHYNEQFF.

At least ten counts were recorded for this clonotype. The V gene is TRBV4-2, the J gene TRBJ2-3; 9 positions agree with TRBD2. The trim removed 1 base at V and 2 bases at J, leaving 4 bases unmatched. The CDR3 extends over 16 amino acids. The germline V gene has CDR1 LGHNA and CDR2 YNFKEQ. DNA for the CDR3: TGTGCCAGCAGCCAAGCGGGACTAGCCCCCACAGATACGCAGTATTTT. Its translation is CASSQAGLAPTDTQYF.